This T cell receptor (beta chain) was sequenced in a study of T cell responses to AZD1222 COVID-19 vaccine. Comment on this clone: Antigen: not known.

Profiling relied on immunoSEQ multiplex PCR, and the TCRdb table lists in-frame clones only, not all of them. Seen here are 110,000 or so clones, roughly nine tenths observed once, and the top ten hold roughly 4.5%. Study observations and caveats: Baseline antibody screening turned up just a handful of seropositive AZD1222 recipients.

This CDR3 spans 15 amino acids. Germline V gene sequence: CDR1 SGHKS, CDR2 YYEKEE (reference sequence). V was clipped by 5 bases and J by 0 bases; unmatched bases: 6. The receptor was derived from an adult in good health. The rearrangement links TRBV5-5 to TRBJ2-7; the match to TRBD1 covers 9 bases. Sequencing used peripheral blood, obtained on day 0 of AZD1222 vaccination. CDR3 region: CASRLRQGGSYEQYF. The CDR3 DNA follows: TGTGCCAGCAGATTGAGACAGGGGGGCTCCTACGAGCAGTACTTC.